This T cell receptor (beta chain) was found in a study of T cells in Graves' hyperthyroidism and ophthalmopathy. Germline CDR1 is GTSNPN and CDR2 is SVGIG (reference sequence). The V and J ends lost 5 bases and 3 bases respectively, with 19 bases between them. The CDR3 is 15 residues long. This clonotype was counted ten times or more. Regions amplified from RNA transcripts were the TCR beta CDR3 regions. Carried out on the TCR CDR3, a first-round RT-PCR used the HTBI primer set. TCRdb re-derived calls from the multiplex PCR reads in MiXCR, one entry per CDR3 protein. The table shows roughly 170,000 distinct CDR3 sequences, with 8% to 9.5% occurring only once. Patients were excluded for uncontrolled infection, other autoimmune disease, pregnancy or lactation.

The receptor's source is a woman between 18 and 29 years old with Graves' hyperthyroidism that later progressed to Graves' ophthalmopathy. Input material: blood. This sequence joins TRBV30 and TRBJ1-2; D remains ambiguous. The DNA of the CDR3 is TGTGCCTGGGGATCCAAGGAGGGTCAATACTATGGCTACACCTTC. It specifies CAWGSKEGQYYGYTF.